These T cell receptor beta chains were read from a single sample in a study of cytomegalovirus exposure and HLA in healthy donors. The protocol was immunoSEQ multiplex PCR, while the TCRdb copy is restricted to in-frame clones and leaves out a portion. The table has more than 110,000 clones, about 10% seen once. Input material: PBMCs. Every receptor here comes from a man in his fifties in good health and CMV-seronegative. The CDR3 runs from the conserved cysteine through the conserved F or W. A D gene is named only where the DNA matches it firmly. Clone sizes are given selectively: once, few, many, or a class where the clone is expanded.

>-|TRBJ2-2|TRBD1|TRBV5-1
CASSLRTGLSLTGELFF
TGCGCCAGCAGCTTAAGGACAGGTCTAAGTTTAACCGGGGAGCTGTTTTTT
>-|TRBJ1-2|-|TRBV5-1
CASSLAAGSQEYYTF
TGCGCCAGCAGCTTGGCTGCAGGATCTCAAGAATACTACACCTTC
>few|TRBJ1-1|-|TRBV4-1
CASSQEQGRNTEAFF
TGCGCCAGCAGCCAAGAGCAGGGGAGGAACACTGAAGCTTTCTTT
>-|TRBJ2-1|TRBD2|TRBV7-9
CASSLSGSLNNEQFF
TGTGCCAGCAGCCTTAGCGGGAGTTTGAACAATGAGCAGTTCTTC
>-|TRBJ2-7|TRBD1|TRBV28
CASSPGQGYEQYF
TGTGCCAGCAGCCCGGGACAGGGCTACGAGCAGTACTTC
>-|TRBJ2-7|-|TRBV5-1
CASSLDVWARDEQYF
TGCGCCAGCAGCTTGGACGTGTGGGCGCGCGACGAGCAGTACTTC
>few|TRBJ1-1|-|TRBV7-3
CASSLSGIANTEAFF
TGTGCCAGCAGCTTATCCGGGATCGCTAACACTGAAGCTTTCTTT
>few|TRBJ1-1|-|TRBV7-3
CASSRPNPLNTEAFF
TGTGCCAGCAGCCGCCCTAACCCCCTCAACACTGAAGCTTTCTTT
>-|TRBJ1-2|-|TRBV6-5
CASSSPGGPGYGYTF
TGTGCCAGCAGTTCCCCGGGAGGTCCAGGTTATGGCTACACCTTC
>-|TRBJ2-7|-|TRBV21-1
CASSRGQLSSYEQYF
TGTGCCAGCAGCCGCGGACAGCTAAGCTCCTACGAGCAGTACTTC
>few|TRBJ1-2|-|TRBV29-1
CSPYDGYGYTF
TGCAGCCCTTACGACGGGTATGGCTACACCTTC
>few|TRBJ2-2|TRBD1|TRBV2
CASSAWTGNTGELFF
TGTGCCAGCAGTGCTTGGACAGGGAACACCGGGGAGCTGTTTTTT